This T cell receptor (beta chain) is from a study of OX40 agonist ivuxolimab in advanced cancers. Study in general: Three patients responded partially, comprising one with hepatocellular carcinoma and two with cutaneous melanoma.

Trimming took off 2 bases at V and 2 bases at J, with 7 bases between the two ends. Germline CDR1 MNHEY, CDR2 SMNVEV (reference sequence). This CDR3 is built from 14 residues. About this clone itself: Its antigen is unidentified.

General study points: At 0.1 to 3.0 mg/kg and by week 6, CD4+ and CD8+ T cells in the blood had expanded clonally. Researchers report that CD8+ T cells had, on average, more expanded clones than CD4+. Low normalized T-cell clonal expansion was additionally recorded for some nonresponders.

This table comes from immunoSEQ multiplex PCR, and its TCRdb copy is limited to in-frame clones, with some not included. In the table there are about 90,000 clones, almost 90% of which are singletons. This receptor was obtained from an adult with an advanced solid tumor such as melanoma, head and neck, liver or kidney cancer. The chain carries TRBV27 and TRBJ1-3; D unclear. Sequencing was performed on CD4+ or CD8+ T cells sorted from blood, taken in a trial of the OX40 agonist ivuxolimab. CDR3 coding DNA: TGTGCCAGCAGTTTAGGAGGGCCTGGAAACACCATATATTTT. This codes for CASSLGGPGNTIYF.